This TCR beta chain was observed in a study of cytomegalovirus exposure and HLA in healthy donors. Overall study findings and caveats: Testing in vitro showed three CMV-associated chains specific for CMV antigens. When analyzed later, a missense DCLRE1C variant was found to be linked to TCR beta V- and J-gene trimming.

V dropped 6 bases and J dropped 7; count of bases not matched to a gene: 10. The CDR3 covers 15 residues. The germline V gene encodes CDR1 MNHEY and CDR2 SMNVEV (reference sequence). On this clone: Antigen unknown.

PCR used 60 Vbeta primers and 13 Jbeta primers. Sequencing was performed with immunoSEQ multiplex PCR; in TCRdb, only in-frame clones are kept and a portion is missing. The sample shows fewer than 200,000 clones, around 84% of them seen only once. The chain carries TRBV27 and TRBJ2-1, with 9 bases fitting TRBD1. This sequence originates from a man aged 18 to 30 in good health and CMV-seropositive. Sequenced sample: PBMCs. The CDR3 loop is CASRPGTGYMNEQFF. In nucleotides, the CDR3 is TGTGCCAGCAGACCCGGGACAGGGTATATGAATGAGCAGTTCTTC.